A single sample gave rise to the 12 T cell receptor beta chains below, sequenced in a study of blood T cell repertoires in COVID-19. The assay was immunoSEQ multiplex PCR, and TCRdb's table has in-frame clones only and misses some. The repertoire has over 200,000 clones, roughly 87% of them found once; the top ten carry approximately 0.8%. Source material: peripheral blood. The receptors were gathered from a woman in her twenties or thirties with acute or convalescent COVID-19.

The rearrangement joins TRBV7-2 to TRBJ1-3; 7 bases line up with TRBD1. Germline CDR1 SGHTA, CDR2 FQGNSA. The CDR3 contains 17 residues. J was trimmed by 1 base and V by 7 bases; bases with no gene match: 13. CDR3 nucleotides: TGTGCCAGCACCCCGTCGCGGGACAGATCATCTGGAAACACCATATATTTT. This gives the protein CASTPSRDRSSGNTIYF.

The genes are TRBV27 and TRBJ1-5; tentatively, D is TRBD1 (5 bases). Trimming left V 6 bases short and J 0 bases short, with 9 bases between. The germline V gene encodes CDR1 MNHEY and CDR2 SMNVEV (reference sequence). CDR3 length: 14 residues. CDR3 in amino acids: CASRWGGSNQPQHF. The CDR3 DNA sequence: TGTGCCAGCAGATGGGGCGGTAGCAATCAGCCCCAGCATTTT.

The chain combines TRBV7-2 with TRBJ2-3, with 7 bases that match TRBD2. This CDR3 has 13 amino acids. Germline values: CDR1 SGHTA, CDR2 FQGNSA. Trimming took 9 bases from V and 1 from J; bases not matched to a gene: 4. The chain's CDR3 is CARSAGGTDTQYF. As DNA, the CDR3 is TGTGCCAGGTCGGCGGGAGGCACAGATACGCAGTATTTT.

CDR3 protein: CASTLRWRTDEAFF. The CDR3 DNA reads as TGTGCCAGCACCCTACGATGGCGGACAGATGAAGCTTTCTTT. The V gene is TRBV6-5, the J gene TRBJ1-1; a weak D match, TRBD1 (6 bases). This CDR3 is built from 14 residues. Germline lookup yields CDR1 MNHEY and CDR2 SVGAGI. V shed 7 bases and J shed 7 bases, with 19 bases lying between them.

The chain couples TRBV21-1 to TRBJ1-6; TRBD1, as called in the table, went unchecked against the DNA. TRBV21-1 is shown as a pseudogene. The CDR3 runs 16 residues. CDR3 bases: TGTGCCAGCAGCAACGGCCCACAGGGGTATAATTCACCCCTCCACTTT. It codes for CASSNGPQGYNSPLHF.

The chain uses TRBV12-3 or TRBV12-4 and TRBJ2-2; D remains unclear. The V end lost 3 bases, the J end lost 6 bases, and 8 bases lay between the germline ends. This CDR3 is 13 amino acids long. CDR3 residues: CASSFVEAGELFF. In DNA, the CDR3 is TGTGCCAGCAGTTTCGTAGAGGCCGGGGAGCTGTTTTTT.

The V and J genes are TRBV5-4 and TRBJ2-2, with unresolved D. The ends were cut back, 0 bases at V and 0 bases at J, with 9 bases in the middle. This CDR3 has 16 amino acids. In germline, CDR1 is SGHNT, CDR2 YYREEE (reference sequence). Here the CDR3 DNA reads TGTGCCAGCAGCTTGGGGTGGGCCGCGAACACCGGGGAGCTGTTTTTT. Protein sequence: CASSLGWAANTGELFF.

The chain links TRBV4-3 to TRBJ1-1, with TRBD1 matching 7 bases. CDR3 length: 14 amino acids. V shed 1 base and J 7 bases; nucleotides not matched to a gene: 6. CDR1 is LGHNA, CDR2 YSLEER, per germline. The CDR3 region has the DNA TGCGCCAGCAGCCAAGGGGACAGCCGAAATGAAGCTTTCTTT. Its protein product is CASSQGDSRNEAFF.

This rearrangement joins TRBV25-1 to TRBJ1-1; possibly TRBD1 for D (5 bases). The V and J ends lost 5 bases and 7 bases respectively, with 11 bases between them. The CDR3 loop spans 12 amino acids. CDR1 MGHDK and CDR2 SYGVNS come from the germline V gene. CDR3 amino acids: CASSSDRREAFF. Written as DNA, the CDR3 is TGTGCCAGCAGTTCCGACAGACGTGAAGCTTTCTTT.

This chain joins TRBV12-5 and TRBJ1-2, with D unresolved. The CDR3 extends over 13 amino acids. In germline, CDR1 is LGHNT, CDR2 FRNRAP. Trimming removed 1 base from V and 5 bases from J, with 8 bases in between. The CDR3: CASGLAEEYGYTF. The CDR3 DNA reads TGTGCTAGTGGTTTGGCAGAGGAGTATGGCTACACCTTC.

This clone was detected only once. The chain links TRBV3-1 (or the pseudogene TRBV3-2) to TRBJ2-1, with 10 bases lining up with TRBD2. V gave up 3 bases and J gave up 6 bases; unmatched junction bases: 8. Per germline, CDR1 LGHDT and CDR2 YNNKEL (reference sequence). The CDR3 is 16 residues long. The CDR3 DNA reads TGTGCCAGCAGCCAGGATAATAGCGGGAGGAGCAATGAGCAGTTCTTC. It translates to CASSQDNSGRSNEQFF.

The chain has TRBV6-5 and TRBJ2-1; tentatively, D is TRBD2 (5 bases). This CDR3 contains 15 residues. Germline lookup yields CDR1 MNHEY and CDR2 SVGAGI. The V end lost 6 bases, the J end lost 8 bases, and 20 bases lay between the germline ends. CDR3 nucleotides: TGTGCCAGCAGGACACGAGGACTCCTTAGGGATGAGCAGTTCTTC. This codes for CASRTRGLLRDEQFF.